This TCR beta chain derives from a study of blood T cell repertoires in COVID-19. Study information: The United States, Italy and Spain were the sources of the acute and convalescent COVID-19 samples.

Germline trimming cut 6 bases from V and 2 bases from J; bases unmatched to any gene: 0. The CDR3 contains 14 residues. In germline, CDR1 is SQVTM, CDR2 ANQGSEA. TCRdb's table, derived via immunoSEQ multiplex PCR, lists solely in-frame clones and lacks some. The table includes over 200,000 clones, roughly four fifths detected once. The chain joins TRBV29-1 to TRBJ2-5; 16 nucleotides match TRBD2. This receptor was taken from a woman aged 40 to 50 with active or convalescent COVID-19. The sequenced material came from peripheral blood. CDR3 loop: CSVGLAGGQETQYF. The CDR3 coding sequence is TGCAGCGTGGGACTAGCGGGGGGGCAAGAGACCCAGTACTTC.